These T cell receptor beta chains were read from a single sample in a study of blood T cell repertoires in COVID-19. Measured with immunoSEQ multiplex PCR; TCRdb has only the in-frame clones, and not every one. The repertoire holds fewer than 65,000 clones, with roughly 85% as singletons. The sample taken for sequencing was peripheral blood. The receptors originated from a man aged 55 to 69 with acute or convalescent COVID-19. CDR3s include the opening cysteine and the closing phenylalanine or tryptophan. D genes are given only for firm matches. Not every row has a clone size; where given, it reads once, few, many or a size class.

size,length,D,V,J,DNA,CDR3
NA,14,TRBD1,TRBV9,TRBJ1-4,TGTGCCAGCAGGGGGACAGGGGGCGAAGAAAAACTGTTTTTT,CASRGTGGEEKLFF
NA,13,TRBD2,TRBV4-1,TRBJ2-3,TGCGCCAGCACAGCGGGAGGAGGGGATACGCAGTATTTT,CASTAGGGDTQYF
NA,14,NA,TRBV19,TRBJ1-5,TGTGCAACCTCAGGGCAGGAGAGCAATCAGCCCCAGCATTTT,CATSGQESNQPQHF
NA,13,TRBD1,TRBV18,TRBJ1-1,TGTGCCAGCTCACCGGGACAGGGGACTGAAGCTTTCTTT,CASSPGQGTEAFF
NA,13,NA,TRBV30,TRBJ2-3,TGTGCCTGGAGTCCCGGGTCCACAGATACGCAGTATTTT,CAWSPGSTDTQYF
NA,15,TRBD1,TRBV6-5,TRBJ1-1,TGTGCCAGCAGTCACAGACAGGGGGCAAACACTGAAGCTTTCTTT,CASSHRQGANTEAFF
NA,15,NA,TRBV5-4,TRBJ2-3,TGTGCCAGCAGCCCGATAGCGGAGAGCACAGATACGCAGTATTTT,CASSPIAESTDTQYF
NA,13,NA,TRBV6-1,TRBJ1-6,TGTGCCAGCAGTGAAAATATGAATTCACCCCTCCACTTT,CASSENMNSPLHF
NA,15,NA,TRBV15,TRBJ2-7,TGTGCCACCAGCAGAGATATCGGGATCTCGTACGAGCAGTACTTC,CATSRDIGISYEQYF
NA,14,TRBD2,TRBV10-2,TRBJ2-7,TGCGCCAGCCAAGGACTAGCGGACTCCTACGAGCAGTACTTC,CASQGLADSYEQYF
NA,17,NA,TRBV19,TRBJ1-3,TGTGCCAGTAGTATAACGAGCTCCGGAGCTCCCGGAAACACCATATATTTT,CASSITSSGAPGNTIYF
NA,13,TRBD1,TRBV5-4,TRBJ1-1,TGTGCCAGCAGCTTGGAGACAGGGGTACGGGCTTTCTTT,CASSLETGVRAFF
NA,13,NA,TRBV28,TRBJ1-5,TGTGCCAGCAGTTTACCTCTTAATCAGCCCCAGCATTTT,CASSLPLNQPQHF
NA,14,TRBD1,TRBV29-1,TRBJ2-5,TGCAGCGTCCACGGACAGGGGGCTAGAGAGACCCAGTACTTC,CSVHGQGARETQYF
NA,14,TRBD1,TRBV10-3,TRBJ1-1,TGTGCCATCAGTGAGTTGACAGGGTCAACTGAAGCTTTCTTT,CAISELTGSTEAFF
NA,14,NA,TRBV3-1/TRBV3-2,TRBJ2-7,TGTGCCAGCAGCCAAGATTTGCGGGGATACGAGCAGTACTTC,CASSQDLRGYEQYF
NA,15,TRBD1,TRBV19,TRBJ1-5,TGTGCCAGTAGTATCAGGGGGCGCGGGGGTCAGCCCCAGCATTTT,CASSIRGRGGQPQHF
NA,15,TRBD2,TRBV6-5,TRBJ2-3,TGTGCCAGCAGTCCTAGACTAGCGGGGAAGGGTACGCAGTATTTT,CASSPRLAGKGTQYF
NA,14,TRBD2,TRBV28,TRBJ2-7,TGTGCCAGCAGTGGCTGGAGGCGGGAGATCGAGCAGTACTTC,CASSGWRREIEQYF
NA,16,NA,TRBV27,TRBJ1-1,TGTGCCAGCAGACCGAGGGGGGGAGGAGGGAACACTGAAGCTTTCTTT,CASRPRGGGGNTEAFF
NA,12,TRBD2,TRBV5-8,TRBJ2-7,TGTGCCAGCAGTACTAGCGGGAGGTCTCCGTACTTC,CASSTSGRSPYF
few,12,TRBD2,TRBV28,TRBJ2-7,TGTGCCAGCTCCCGGGGGGGTTACGAGCAGTACTTC,CASSRGGYEQYF
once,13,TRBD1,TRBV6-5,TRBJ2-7,TGTGCCAGCAGCCCGGGACAGACCTACGAGCAGTACTTC,CASSPGQTYEQYF
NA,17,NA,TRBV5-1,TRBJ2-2,TGCGCCAGCAGTCTATTAGCGGTGAGGTTTAACACCGGGGAGCTGTTTTTT,CASSLLAVRFNTGELFF
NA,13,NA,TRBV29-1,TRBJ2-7,TGCAGCGTCGGTTTAGACGGGTCTACGAGGCAGTACTTC,CSVGLDGSTRQYF
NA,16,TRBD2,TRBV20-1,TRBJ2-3,TGCAGTGCTAGTGGGGGACTAGCGGGCAGCACAGATACGCAGTATTTT,CSASGGLAGSTDTQYF